One and the same sample provided the 22 T cell receptor beta chains below, sequenced in a study of blood T cell repertoires in COVID-19. Generated by immunoSEQ multiplex PCR, the TCRdb table keeps only in-frame clones and is missing some. Here the sample spans approximately 92,000 clones, approximately 80% being singletons. Sequencing was carried out using peripheral blood. All receptors derive from a man aged 45-60 years with acute or convalescent COVID-19.

The chain recombines TRBV7-2 with TRBJ2-5; 9 nucleotides agree with TRBD2. The CDR3 runs to 15 residues. V lost 3 bases, J lost 5 bases, and 7 bases stayed unmatched. Germline assignment: CDR1 SGHTA and CDR2 FQGNSA. CDR3 loop: CASSFPSSGTETQYF. The CDR3 nucleotides read TGTGCCAGCAGCTTCCCGTCTAGCGGGACGGAGACCCAGTACTTC.

This chain joins TRBV7-9 and TRBJ1-2; TRBD1 aligns across 7 bases. Germline CDR1 and CDR2: SEHNR and FQNEAQ (reference sequence). With V trimmed by 1 base and J by 0 bases, 2 bases remained unmatched. CDR3 length: 15 residues. CDR3 DNA sequence: TGTGCCAGCAGCTTAGGGGACAGCTCTAACTATGGCTACACCTTC. Its protein product is CASSLGDSSNYGYTF.

V usage is TRBV28 and J usage is TRBJ1-5; no firm D call. CDR1 MDHEN and CDR2 SYDVKM come from the germline V gene. The length of the CDR3 is 17 residues. Trimming took off 5 bases at V and 0 bases at J, with 17 bases between the two ends. The CDR3 nucleotides are TGTGCCAGCAGTGAACGAGGGCGGTTCAGTAGCAATCAGCCCCAGCATTTT. Its translation: CASSERGRFSSNQPQHF.

V is TRBV28 and J is TRBJ1-1; D gene unclear. The CDR3 extends over 13 amino acids. Germline CDR1 is MDHEN and CDR2 is SYDVKM. V was trimmed by 4 bases and J by 7 bases, leaving 13 bases between them. The chain's CDR3 is CASSWTLGDEAFF. CDR3 in DNA: TGTGCCAGCAGTTGGACGTTGGGAGATGAAGCTTTCTTT. The entire variable domain, with the rest obtained from reference TRBV28 and TRBJ1-1, is as follows: DVKVTQSSRYLVKRTGEKVFLECVQDMDHENMFWYRQDPGLGLRLIYFSYDVKMKEKGDIPEGYSVSREKKERFSLILESASTNQTSMYLCASSWTLGDEAFFGQGTRLTVV.

V gene TRBV5-6 combines with J gene TRBJ2-1; 7 positions match TRBD2. Trimming took 4 bases from V and 9 from J; bases not matched to a gene: 7. The germline CDR1 and CDR2 sequences are SGHDT and YYEEEE. CDR3 length equals 13 residues. CDR3 amino acids: CASSRLAAGEQFF. CDR3 nucleotide sequence: TGTGCCAGCAGCAGACTAGCTGCCGGTGAGCAGTTCTTC. Looking up the rest from reference TRBV5-6 and TRBJ2-1 gives the full variable domain: DAGVTQSPTHLIKTRGQQVTLRCSPKSGHDTVSWYQQALGQGPQFIFQYYEEEERQRGNFPDRFSGHQFPNYSSELNVNALLLGDSALYLCASSRLAAGEQFFGPGTRLTVL.

V gene TRBV5-1 combines with J gene TRBJ2-3, with TRBD2 matching over 7 bases. Germline V gives CDR1 SGHRS, CDR2 YFSETQ. Trimming removed 0 bases from V and 4 bases from J; junction bases left unmatched: 14. This CDR3 is 18 amino acids long. Here the CDR3 DNA reads TGCGCCAGCAGCTTGGCTCAGACGGCCGGGACTACACCAGATACGCAGTATTTT. Translated, it gives CASSLAQTAGTTPDTQYF.

The chain uses TRBV28 and TRBJ1-1; TRBD1 aligns across 7 bases. CDR1 MDHEN and CDR2 SYDVKM come from the germline V gene. Trimming at V came to 7 bases and at J to 1 base, leaving 9 bases not matched to a gene. The CDR3 extends over 15 amino acids. CDR3 coding DNA: TGTGCCAGCAACCATTTGAAGGGGGCGAACACTGAAGCTTTCTTT. Protein sequence: CASNHLKGANTEAFF.

The V call is TRBV6-5, the J call TRBJ1-1; 7 nucleotides match TRBD1. The CDR3 contains 12 residues. CDR1 and CDR2 (germline): MNHEY, SVGAGI. V shed 2 bases and J 8 bases; nucleotides not matched to a gene: 2. CDR3 amino acids: CASSYRDREAFF. The CDR3 nucleotides read TGTGCCAGCAGTTACCGGGACAGAGAAGCTTTCTTT.

J is TRBJ1-2 and V is TRBV5-4; D is unresolved. Trimming took off 1 base at V and 10 bases at J, with 11 bases between the two ends. The CDR3 consists of 12 residues. Germline V gene lookup returns CDR1 SGHNT and CDR2 YYREEE (reference sequence). CDR3 bases: TGTGCCAGCAGCTTGTGGACGGAGGACTACACCTTC. Translating gives CASSLWTEDYTF.

This chain joins TRBV2 and TRBJ2-2, with a weak D call TRBD2 (5 bases). The CDR3 runs to 17 residues. The V end was cut by 7 bases, the J end by 5 bases, with 23 bases between. Germline V lookup: CDR1 SNHLY, CDR2 FYNNEI. The CDR3 loop is CASTPEGRGKGTGELFF. The CDR3 DNA reads as TGTGCCAGCACCCCAGAAGGTCGGGGAAAAGGGACCGGGGAGCTGTTTTTT.

The chain joins TRBV7-2 to TRBJ2-7, with D uncertain. The V gene's germline CDR1 is SGHTA and CDR2 FQGNSA. CDR3 length: 15 amino acids. V was cut by 1 base and J by 3 bases, with 13 bases left in between. The CDR3 nucleotides read TGTGCCAGCAGCTTAGTAAACGGGTTTGGCTACGAGCAGTACTTC. Its protein is CASSLVNGFGYEQYF.

The CDR3 coding sequence is TGTGCCAGCAAACCCGGGACTAGCGGCACCTACGAGCAGTACTTC. This codes for CASKPGTSGTYEQYF. The chain couples TRBV27 to TRBJ2-7; TRBD2 matches at 11 bases. Germline V gene lookup returns CDR1 MNHEY and CDR2 SMNVEV (reference sequence). This CDR3 spans 15 amino acids. Trimming cost V 7 bases and J 2 bases; bases outside gene matches: 7.

CDR3 loop: CASREGTGLYEQYF. CDR3 DNA: TGTGCCAGCAGGGAGGGGACAGGGCTGTACGAGCAGTACTTC. This chain connects TRBV6-1 to TRBJ2-7; 9 bases line up with TRBD1. Losses at the gene ends were 6 bases for V and 4 bases for J; bases not matched to a gene: 7. Germline lookup yields CDR1 MNHNS and CDR2 SASEGT. The CDR3 is 14 residues long.

The rearrangement links TRBV11-2 to TRBJ1-2, with D perhaps TRBD1 (5 bases). The CDR3 runs 12 residues. V was shortened by 7 bases and J by 4 bases, with 10 bases between the two germline ends. Germline CDR1 SGHAT, CDR2 FQNNGV. The CDR3 DNA is TGTGCCAGCAAAGGGGTGCCCTATGGCTACACCTTC. Its translation: CASKGVPYGYTF.

The chain couples TRBV15 to TRBJ2-5; 7 positions match TRBD2. This CDR3 is 14 amino acids long. V shed 0 bases, J shed 3 bases, and the junction held 1 base outside the gene matches. The germline CDR1 and CDR2 sequences are LNHNV and YYDKDF (reference sequence). CDR3 loop: CATSRDRGEETQYF. The CDR3 DNA reads as TGTGCCACCAGCAGAGATCGGGGGGAAGAGACCCAGTACTTC.

V gene TRBV4-3 combines with J gene TRBJ1-2, with D unresolved. The germline V gene has CDR1 LGHNA and CDR2 YSLEER. V was trimmed by 1 base and J by 3 bases, leaving 12 bases between them. This CDR3 has 15 residues. The CDR3, as DNA: TGCGCCAGCAGCCAAGGTATCGGGGAGTACTATGGCTACACCTTC. This encodes CASSQGIGEYYGYTF.

The chain employs TRBV19 and TRBJ1-5; 8 nucleotides agree with TRBD1. The V and J ends lost 6 bases and 0 bases, in that order; junction bases with no gene match: 7. Germline CDR1 is LNHDA and CDR2 is SQIVND (reference sequence). CDR3 size: 16 residues. CDR3 sequence (DNA): TGTGCCAGTAGCCTAACAGGGGGTAATAGCAATCAGCCCCAGCATTTT. It codes for CASSLTGGNSNQPQHF.

The chain couples TRBV5-4 to TRBJ2-5, with 8 bases lining up with TRBD2. The CDR3 runs 15 residues. V dropped 3 bases and J dropped 5; count of bases not matched to a gene: 9. Germline V gene data show CDR1 as SGHNT and CDR2 as YYREEE (reference sequence). This CDR3 reads CASSSDPGGVETQYF. In nucleotides, the CDR3 is TGTGCCAGCAGCTCGGATCCGGGGGGGGTCGAGACCCAGTACTTC.

V is TRBV7-9 and J is TRBJ2-1, with D possibly TRBD1 on 6 matching bases. V dropped 5 bases and J dropped 0 bases, with 14 bases sitting between them. Germline values: CDR1 SEHNR, CDR2 FQNEAQ (reference sequence). The CDR3 covers 16 residues. The CDR3 is CASSPRGGSSYNEQFF. CDR3 coding DNA: TGTGCCAGCAGCCCCAGGGGCGGAAGCTCCTACAATGAGCAGTTCTTC. Full variable domain (missing parts from reference TRBV7-9 and TRBJ2-1): DTGVSQNPRHKITKRGQNVTFRCDPISEHNRLYWYRQTLGQGPEFLTYFQNEAQLEKSRLLSDRFSAERPKGSFSTLEIQRTEQGDSAMYLCASSPRGGSSYNEQFFGPGTRLTVL.

This rearrangement joins TRBV2 to TRBJ2-5, with D unclear. The V and J ends lost 3 bases and 9 bases respectively, with 14 bases between them. The CDR3 length is 13 residues. Per germline, CDR1 SNHLY and CDR2 FYNNEI. The CDR3 spells CASSEHEELSQYF. Written as DNA, the CDR3 is TGTGCCAGCAGTGAGCACGAGGAGTTGTCCCAGTACTTC.

The chain recombines TRBV6-5 with TRBJ2-4, with 9 nucleotides matching TRBD1. Losses at the gene ends were 0 bases for V and 4 bases for J; bases not matched to a gene: 1. CDR3 length equals 15 residues. The germline gives CDR1 MNHEY, CDR2 SVGAGI. The CDR3 spells CASSYSDRGKNIQYF. The CDR3 DNA is TGTGCCAGCAGTTACTCGGACAGGGGTAAAAACATTCAGTACTTC.

The V call is TRBV6-5, the J call TRBJ2-7, with 11 bases identical to TRBD1. Trimming cost V 6 bases and J 6 bases; bases outside gene matches: 7. CDR3 length: 14 residues. The V gene's germline CDR1 is MNHEY and CDR2 SVGAGI. This chain's CDR3 is CASRPRTGGGEQYF. The DNA for the CDR3 is TGTGCCAGCAGACCCCGGACAGGGGGCGGCGAGCAGTACTTC.